The next 23 T cell receptor beta chains were all read from a single sample in a study of cytotoxic CD8 clonotypes in ibrutinib-treated CLL. Profiling relied on immunoSEQ multiplex PCR, and the TCRdb table lists in-frame clones only, not all of them. The table has around 60,000 clones, roughly 70% seen once; the top ten hold 40% to 45%. This sample comprised PBMCs, obtained after 12 months of ibrutinib treatment. All receptors come from a human donor with chronic lymphocytic leukemia.

V gene TRBV7-9 combines with J gene TRBJ1-2; D unclear. Germline CDR1 SEHNR, CDR2 FQNEAQ (reference sequence). The V and J ends lost 6 bases and 2 bases respectively, with 7 bases between them. The CDR3 runs to 12 residues. CDR3 coding DNA: TGTGCCAGCAGGAAGGCGAACTATGGCTACACCTTC. It translates to CASRKANYGYTF.

This chain uses TRBV9 with TRBJ2-3; D ambiguous. The ends were cut back, 3 bases at V and 2 bases at J, with 7 bases in the middle. This CDR3 has 13 amino acids. CDR1 and CDR2 from the germline V gene are SGDLS and YYNGEE. CDR3 amino acids: CASSADHTDTQYF. CDR3 bases: TGTGCCAGCAGCGCTGACCACACAGATACGCAGTATTTT.

This clone was counted a few times. The chain couples TRBV19 to TRBJ2-1; 8 nucleotides line up with TRBD2. The CDR3 is 12 residues long. J gave up 8 bases and V 8 bases, and 5 bases lay outside the gene matches. Per the germline V gene, CDR1 is LNHDA and CDR2 is SQIVND (reference sequence). The CDR3 is CASAAGGYEQFF. CDR3 in DNA: TGTGCCAGTGCTGCGGGAGGCTATGAGCAGTTCTTC.

In this sample, this clone turned up many times. The V and J genes are TRBV4-2 and TRBJ2-7; 11 bases fit TRBD1. Unmatched junction bases numbered 6, after V lost 3 bases and J lost 2 bases. Germline lookup yields CDR1 LGHNA and CDR2 YNFKEQ. This CDR3 contains 16 residues. CDR3 protein: CASSHEGQGEPYEQYF. CDR3 DNA sequence: TGTGCCAGCAGCCACGAGGGACAGGGGGAGCCCTACGAGCAGTACTTC.

This chain links TRBV27 with TRBJ2-7, with D perhaps TRBD2 (5 bases). V lost 8 bases, J lost 5 bases, and 10 bases lay in between. Germline V gene data show CDR1 as MNHEY and CDR2 as SMNVEV (reference sequence). The CDR3 has 11 residues. CDR3 sequence reads: CASRRFDEQYF. The CDR3 DNA sequence: TGTGCCAGCCGGAGGTTTGACGAGCAGTACTTC.

The gene calls are TRBV18 and TRBJ2-1, with 8 bases lining up with TRBD1. The CDR3 sequence is 17 residues long. Germline CDR1 is KGHSH and CDR2 is LQKENI. V lost 3 bases, J lost 8 bases, and 15 bases stayed unmatched. The CDR3 is CASSPPLGDRKGDEQFF. The CDR3 DNA reads TGTGCCAGCTCACCGCCCCTGGGGGACAGGAAAGGCGATGAGCAGTTCTTC.

The chain uses TRBV28 and TRBJ2-2; the D gene could be TRBD1 or TRBD2 (5 bases each). Germline CDR1 and CDR2: MDHEN and SYDVKM. V lost 1 base and J 2 bases, leaving 14 bases between the germline ends. The CDR3 has 17 residues. Here the CDR3 reads CASSLLIDRLNTGELFF. Written as DNA, the CDR3 is TGTGCCAGCAGTTTATTGATCGACAGACTAAACACCGGGGAGCTGTTTTTT. The full variable domain, completed using reference TRBV28 and TRBJ2-2, is DVKVTQSSRYLVKRTGEKVFLECVQDMDHENMFWYRQDPGLGLRLIYFSYDVKMKEKGDIPEGYSVSREKKERFSLILESASTNQTSMYLCASSLLIDRLNTGELFFGEGSRLTVL.

J is TRBJ2-6 and V is TRBV7-9; the match to TRBD1 covers 10 bases. Unmatched junction bases numbered 7, after V lost 5 bases and J lost 3 bases. CDR1 and CDR2 from the germline V gene are SEHNR and FQNEAQ (reference sequence). This CDR3 spans 17 amino acids. In DNA form, the CDR3 reads TGTGCCAGCAGCCACCGGGACAGGGGAAGTGGGGCCAACGTCCTGACTTTC. It encodes CASSHRDRGSGANVLTF. The complete variable domain, with remaining parts taken from reference TRBV7-9 and TRBJ2-6, reads DTGVSQNPRHKITKRGQNVTFRCDPISEHNRLYWYRQTLGQGPEFLTYFQNEAQLEKSRLLSDRFSAERPKGSFSTLEIQRTEQGDSAMYLCASSHRDRGSGANVLTFGAGSRLTVL.

This chain uses TRBV11-3 with TRBJ2-5; D uncertain. Trimming pared 2 bases from V and 2 bases from J, leaving 6 bases between. CDR1 is SGHNT and CDR2 is YENEEA in the germline V gene. The CDR3 is made up of 13 amino acids. CDR3 bases: TGTGCCAGCAGCTTATGGCGGCAAGAGACCCAGTACTTC. This encodes CASSLWRQETQYF.

The CDR3, as DNA: TGTGCCAGCAGGAGAGCCGTGAACACCGGGGAGCTGTTTTTT. Encoded protein: CASRRAVNTGELFF. The rearrangement uses TRBV2 and TRBJ2-2; the D is unclear. In germline, CDR1 is SNHLY, CDR2 FYNNEI. CDR3 length: 14 amino acids. Deletions cut 6 bases from V and 1 base from J, with 9 bases between.

The gene calls are TRBV7-3 and TRBJ2-1; possible D gene TRBD2, 6 bases. V was cut by 4 bases and J by 6 bases, with 10 bases left in between. This CDR3 is built from 13 residues. Germline V lookup: CDR1 SGHTA, CDR2 FQGTGA. CDR3 sequence: CASSSGSLNEQFF. Written as DNA, the CDR3 is TGTGCCAGCAGCTCCGGGAGCCTCAATGAGCAGTTCTTC.

This sequence joins TRBV7-2 and TRBJ2-5; 10 bases line up with TRBD2. The germline gives CDR1 SGHTA, CDR2 FQGNSA. The CDR3 spans 15 residues. V shed 3 bases and J 5 bases; nucleotides not matched to a gene: 6. Here the CDR3 reads CASSFLAGVTETQYF. The CDR3 DNA reads TGTGCCAGCAGCTTCCTAGCGGGAGTTACGGAGACCCAGTACTTC.

V usage is TRBV23-1 and J usage is TRBJ1-5; TRBD1 aligns across 7 bases. TRBV23-1 is sorted into the ORF group, with uncertain function. The V gene end was trimmed by 6 bases and the J gene end by 0 bases; junction bases not matched to a gene: 11. The CDR3 runs 17 residues. The CDR3 DNA reads TGCGCCAGCAGGACAGGGTCCGACATTTATAGCAATCAGCCCCAGCATTTT. Amino acid sequence: CASRTGSDIYSNQPQHF.

V and J are TRBV30 and TRBJ1-5, with D unresolved. From germline, CDR1 is GTSNPN and CDR2 SVGIG (reference sequence). CDR3 length: 14 amino acids. V was trimmed by 3 bases and J by 5 bases, leaving 14 bases between them. For the CDR3, the DNA is TGTGCCTGGAGATCGGACGGTTTGGATCAGCCCCAGCATTTT. This sequence encodes CAWRSDGLDQPQHF.

The chain uses TRBV10-1 and TRBJ2-3, with D unclear. Trimming pared 1 base from V and 0 bases from J, leaving 5 bases between. Germline lookup yields CDR1 WNHNN and CDR2 SYGVQD (reference sequence). The CDR3 consists of 14 residues. The CDR3 sequence: CASSEWGSTDTQYF. The DNA of the CDR3 is TGCGCCAGCAGTGAGTGGGGTAGCACAGATACGCAGTATTTT.

The chain carries TRBV5-4 and TRBJ2-5, with no clear D. The CDR3 contains 12 residues. Germline assignment: CDR1 SGHNT and CDR2 YYREEE (reference sequence). V lost 7 bases and J lost 5, with 12 bases in between. CDR3 sequence reads: CASGKGQETQYF. The CDR3 DNA reads as TGTGCCAGCGGGAAGGGCCAGGAGACCCAGTACTTC. The complete variable domain, with remaining parts taken from reference TRBV5-4 and TRBJ2-5, reads ETGVTQSPTHLIKTRGQQVTLRCSSQSGHNTVSWYQQALGQGPQFIFQYYREEENGRGNFPPRFSGLQFPNYSSELNVNALELDDSALYLCASGKGQETQYFGPGTRLLVL.

This clone was detected a few times. The chain links TRBV25-1 to TRBJ1-5; unclear D gene. V was clipped by 6 bases and J by 1 base, with 13 bases between them. This CDR3 comprises 15 residues. Germline CDR1 reads MGHDK; CDR2 reads SYGVNS. The CDR3 DNA sequence: TGTGCCAGCAGGCGTGGAGTCGGCAGCAATCAGCCCCAGCATTTT. Its protein product is CASRRGVGSNQPQHF.

The chain is built from TRBV29-1 and TRBJ1-1; D ambiguous. This CDR3 region has 11 residues. Between the trimmed V and J ends, which lost 7 bases and 2 bases, there was a span of 8 bases. The germline V gene encodes CDR1 SQVTM and CDR2 ANQGSEA. The CDR3 protein is CSGEANTEAFF. For the CDR3, the DNA is TGCAGCGGGGAAGCTAACACTGAAGCTTTCTTT.

This clone appeared a few times. CDR3: CAMEVGGTDTQYF. The CDR3 coding sequence is TGTGCGATGGAGGTGGGAGGCACAGATACGCAGTATTTT. This rearrangement joins TRBV30 to TRBJ2-3; TRBD2 might be the D (5 bases). This CDR3 spans 13 amino acids. CDR1 and CDR2 from the germline V gene are GTSNPN and SVGIG (reference sequence).

This chain's CDR3 is CASSLRPDRTGNTIYF. CDR3 nucleotides: TGCGCCAGCAGCTTGAGACCTGACAGGACTGGAAACACCATATATTTT. The chain carries TRBV5-1 and TRBJ1-3; a weak D match, TRBD1 (6 bases). The ends were cut back, 1 base at V and 2 bases at J, with 13 bases in the middle. Germline assignment: CDR1 SGHRS and CDR2 YFSETQ. This CDR3 region has 16 residues.

The rearrangement links TRBV7-3 to TRBJ2-2; D ambiguous. Germline assignment: CDR1 SGHTA and CDR2 FQGTGA. CDR3 length: 14 amino acids. Trimming stripped 2 bases from V and 2 bases from J, with 6 bases between. CDR3 sequence: CASSLLGNTGELFF. CDR3 DNA sequence: TGTGCCAGCAGCTTACTGGGTAACACCGGGGAGCTGTTTTTT.

The genes are TRBV28 and TRBJ1-1; D is undetermined. There are 18 residues in the CDR3. Trimming shortened V by 5 bases and J by 0 bases, and 22 bases separated the two germline ends. Looked up from germline, CDR1 is MDHEN and CDR2 is SYDVKM. The CDR3 nucleotides are TGTGCCAGCAGTCCCAATCCGTGGGGTTTCCCATTGAACACTGAAGCTTTCTTT. It translates to CASSPNPWGFPLNTEAFF.

The V and J genes are TRBV15 and TRBJ2-7; the match to TRBD2 covers 12 bases. The CDR3 extends over 17 amino acids. Looked up from germline, CDR1 is LNHNV and CDR2 is YYDKDF (reference sequence). Unmatched junction bases numbered 9, after V lost 1 base and J lost 5 bases. This chain's CDR3 is CATSRGLAGVMAHEQYF. Here the CDR3 DNA reads TGTGCCACCAGCAGAGGACTAGCGGGAGTCATGGCCCACGAGCAGTACTTC.